Each of the 15 T cell receptor beta chains below was sequenced from the same sample in a study of blood T cell repertoires in COVID-19. The assay was immunoSEQ multiplex PCR, and TCRdb's table has in-frame clones only and misses some. The sample holds more than 300,000 clones, around 89% seen once. Sample: peripheral blood. These receptors were obtained from a woman in her thirties or forties with COVID-19, enrolled during active disease.

The rearrangement links TRBV2 to TRBJ1-1, with a tentative D call TRBD1 (6 bases). Looked up from germline, CDR1 is SNHLY and CDR2 is FYNNEI. This CDR3 contains 15 residues. Between the trimmed V and J ends, which lost 4 bases and 5 bases, there was a span of 17 bases. CDR3 sequence reads: CASSGAGAGETEAFF. DNA for the CDR3: TGTGCCAGCAGTGGGGCGGGGGCCGGGGAAACTGAAGCTTTCTTT.

The chain links TRBV27 to TRBJ1-2; weak D call: TRBD1 (6 bases). The CDR3 has 14 amino acids. Germline values: CDR1 MNHEY, CDR2 SMNVEV (reference sequence). The ends were cut back, 5 bases at V and 4 bases at J, with 14 bases in the middle. In nucleotides, the CDR3 is TGTGCCAGCAGTCCAAACAGGGCCGTCTATGGCTACACCTTC. This gives the protein CASSPNRAVYGYTF.

The chain couples TRBV5-1 to TRBJ2-1, with D tentatively TRBD2 (5 bases). The germline V gene has CDR1 SGHRS and CDR2 YFSETQ. Trimming removed 2 bases from V and 5 bases from J, with 14 bases in between. There are 15 residues in the CDR3. The CDR3 is CASSFIHGENNEQFF. The CDR3 bases are TGCGCCAGCAGCTTTATTCATGGGGAGAACAATGAGCAGTTCTTC.

The chain has TRBV27 and TRBJ2-1, with 14 bases matching TRBD2. After removal of 1 base from V and 8 bases from J, the junction contained 7 bases not matched to a gene. CDR3 length: 17 residues. The germline CDR1 and CDR2 sequences are MNHEY and SMNVEV (reference sequence). The CDR3 here is CASSLFGLAGGGDEQFF. The CDR3, as DNA: TGTGCCAGCAGTTTATTCGGACTAGCGGGAGGAGGGGATGAGCAGTTCTTC.

The gene calls are TRBV27 and TRBJ1-4; 10 bases are a match to TRBD1. Germline loops: CDR1 MNHEY, CDR2 SMNVEV (reference sequence). The CDR3 extends over 18 amino acids. The J segment lost 0 bases and the V segment lost 3 bases, leaving 7 bases of the junction unmatched. The CDR3 reads CASSFFPDRGPTNEKLFF. The CDR3 nucleotides are TGTGCCAGCAGTTTTTTCCCCGACAGGGGGCCAACTAATGAAAAACTGTTTTTT.

V gene TRBV6-4 combines with J gene TRBJ1-6; D call uncertain. This CDR3 spans 15 amino acids. Per the germline V gene, CDR1 is MRHNA and CDR2 is SNTAGT. V was clipped by 2 bases and J by 7 bases, with 12 bases between them. DNA of the CDR3: TGTGCCAGCAGTGACGGAGCCGGGTGGAATTCACCCCTCCACTTT. This translates into CASSDGAGWNSPLHF.

The chain uses TRBV6-5 and TRBJ1-3; 8 nucleotides match TRBD1. The CDR3 extends over 14 amino acids. CDR1 is MNHEY and CDR2 is SVGAGI in the germline V gene. The junction had 4 bases not matched to a gene; V was cut back by 5 bases and J by 4 bases. The CDR3: CASSRTGMGNTIYF. Written as DNA, the CDR3 is TGTGCCAGCAGTCGGACAGGGATGGGAAACACCATATATTTT.

The chain employs TRBV7-9 and TRBJ1-2; 7 bases map to TRBD1. The germline gives CDR1 SEHNR, CDR2 FQNEAQ (reference sequence). J lost 4 bases, V lost 5 bases, and 7 bases had no gene match. There are 14 residues in the CDR3. CDR3 coding DNA: TGTGCCAGCAGCCAAAGCAGGGGGAGCTATGGCTACACCTTC. This gives the protein CASSQSRGSYGYTF.

The V call is TRBV6-4, the J call TRBJ2-7; 8 nucleotides match TRBD2. Germline CDR1 is MRHNA and CDR2 is SNTAGT. CDR3 length: 13 residues. Unmatched junction bases numbered 3, after V lost 6 bases and J lost 2 bases. In DNA form, the CDR3 reads TGTGCCAGCAGGACTAGCGTCACCTACGAGCAGTACTTC. It encodes CASRTSVTYEQYF.

This clone has only one observation. The V and J genes are TRBV27 and TRBJ2-1, with D maybe TRBD2 (5 bases). With 3 bases removed from V and 7 bases from J, the gap between germline ends came to 7 bases. The CDR3 extends over 12 amino acids. Germline CDR1 and CDR2: MNHEY and SMNVEV (reference sequence). The CDR3 here is CASSFRGNEQFF. The CDR3 bases are TGTGCCAGCAGTTTCCGCGGGAATGAGCAGTTCTTC.

The gene calls are TRBV4-3 and TRBJ1-3, with TRBD1 matching over 7 bases. The V gene end was trimmed by 4 bases and the J gene end by 0 bases; junction bases not matched to a gene: 9. The germline CDR1 and CDR2 sequences are LGHNA and YSLEER. The CDR3 loop spans 17 amino acids. The CDR3 reads CASSLGTDLVSGNTIYF. CDR3 bases: TGCGCCAGCAGCCTGGGGACAGACCTAGTCTCTGGAAACACCATATATTTT.

Note on this clone: An end of the junction does not agree with germline; a read error may underlie this. The gene calls are TRBV7-7 and TRBJ2-1; the D is unclear. The CDR3 totals 12 residues. Germline assignment: CDR1 SSHAT and CDR2 FNYEAQ (reference sequence). In DNA form, the CDR3 reads TGTGCTAGCAGCTTAGGAGAAGATGAGCAGTTCTTC. It translates to CASSLGEDEQFF.

This clone was found once. The V and J genes are TRBV5-6 and TRBJ1-1; TRBD1 matches 9 bases. This CDR3 contains 14 residues. The germline CDR1 and CDR2 sequences are SGHDT and YYEEEE. Trimming cost V 4 bases and J 1 base; bases outside gene matches: 2. The CDR3 nucleotides are TGTGCCAGCAGCAAGACAGGGGGGAACACTGAAGCTTTCTTT. It translates to CASSKTGGNTEAFF.

The chain recombines TRBV27 with TRBJ2-2, with 8 bases aligning to TRBD2. CDR1 MNHEY and CDR2 SMNVEV come from the germline V gene (reference sequence). V was pared by 3 bases and J by 0 bases, with 3 bases of the junction left unmatched. The CDR3 runs 16 residues. Written as DNA, the CDR3 is TGTGCCAGCAGTTTCTTTAGCGGGACGAACACCGGGGAGCTGTTTTTT. The encoded protein is CASSFFSGTNTGELFF.

This clone was counted a single time. The chain carries TRBV6-5 and TRBJ1-2; no definite D call. Germline CDR1 MNHEY, CDR2 SVGAGI. Trimming took 0 bases from V and 7 from J, leaving 18 bases between them. The CDR3 length is 16 residues. Written as DNA, the CDR3 is TGTGCCAGCAGTTACTCGACGACTTTAGATTTAGGTGGCTACACCTTC. Amino acids: CASSYSTTLDLGGYTF.